This T cell receptor beta chain was observed in a study of tumor and adjacent non-tumor tissue in lung cancer. The CDR3 has 13 amino acids. Germline CDR1 and CDR2: MNHEY and SVGAGI. About this clonotype: Its antigen remains unidentified. A read error may account for a junction end that differs from germline.

TCRbeta libraries were built with three rounds of nested PCR, modified from ARM-PCR. TCRdb reprocessed the multiplex PCR reads with MiXCR, giving one entry per CDR3 protein. The sample includes approximately 76,000 distinct CDR3 sequences, around 70% of them seen just once. Study-wide results and limits: Top 100 clones took a larger repertoire share in normal lung.

No cell sorting was done before RNA was extracted from the tissue. The source is a woman in her 70s with non-small cell lung cancer. This chain uses TRBV6-5 with TRBJ2-2; D gene unclear. The sequenced sample was lung tumor tissue. The CDR3 nucleotides are TGTGCCAGCACCAATGACTTGACCGGGCAGCTGTTTTTT. Translating it yields CASTNDLTGQLFF.